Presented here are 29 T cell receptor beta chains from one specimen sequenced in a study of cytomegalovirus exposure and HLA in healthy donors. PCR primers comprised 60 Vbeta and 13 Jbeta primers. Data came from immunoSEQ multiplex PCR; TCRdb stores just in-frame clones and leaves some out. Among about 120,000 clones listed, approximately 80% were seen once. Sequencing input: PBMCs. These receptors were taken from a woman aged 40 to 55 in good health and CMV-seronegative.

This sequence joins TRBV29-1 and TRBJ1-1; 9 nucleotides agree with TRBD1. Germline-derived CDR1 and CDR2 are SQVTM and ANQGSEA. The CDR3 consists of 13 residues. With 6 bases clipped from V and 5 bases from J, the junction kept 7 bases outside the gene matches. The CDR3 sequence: CSVSQGAGTEAFF. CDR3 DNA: TGCAGCGTGTCACAGGGGGCAGGTACTGAAGCTTTCTTT.

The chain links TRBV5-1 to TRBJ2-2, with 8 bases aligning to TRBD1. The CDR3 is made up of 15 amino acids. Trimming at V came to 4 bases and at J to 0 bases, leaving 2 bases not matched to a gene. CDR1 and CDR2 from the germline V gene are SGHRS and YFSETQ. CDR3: CASSAGGTNTGELFF. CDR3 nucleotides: TGCGCCAGCAGCGCAGGGGGCACGAACACCGGGGAGCTGTTTTTT.

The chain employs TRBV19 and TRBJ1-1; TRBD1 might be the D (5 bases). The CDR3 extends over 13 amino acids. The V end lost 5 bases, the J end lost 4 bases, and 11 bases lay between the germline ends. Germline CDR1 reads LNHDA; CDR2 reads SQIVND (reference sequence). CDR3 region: CASSHRQLTEAFF. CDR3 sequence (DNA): TGTGCCAGTAGTCACCGACAGCTCACTGAAGCTTTCTTT.

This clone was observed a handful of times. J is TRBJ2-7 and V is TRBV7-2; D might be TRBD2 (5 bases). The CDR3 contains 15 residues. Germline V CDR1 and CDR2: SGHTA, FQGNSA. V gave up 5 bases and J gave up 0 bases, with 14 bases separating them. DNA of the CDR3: TGTGCCAGCAGCCTTCGCGGGCTAAGCTCCTACGAGCAGTACTTC. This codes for CASSLRGLSSYEQYF.

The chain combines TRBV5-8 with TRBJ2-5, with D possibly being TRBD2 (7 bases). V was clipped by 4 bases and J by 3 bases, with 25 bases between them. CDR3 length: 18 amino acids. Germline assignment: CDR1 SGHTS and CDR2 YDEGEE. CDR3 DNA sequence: TGTGCCAGCAGCCAACCCTACGGAGGGGGACTAAATAAAGAGACCCAGTACTTC. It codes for CASSQPYGGGLNKETQYF.

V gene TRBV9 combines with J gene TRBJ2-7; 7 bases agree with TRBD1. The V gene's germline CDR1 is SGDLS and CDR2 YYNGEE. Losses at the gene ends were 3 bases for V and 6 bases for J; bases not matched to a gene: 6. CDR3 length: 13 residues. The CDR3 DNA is TGTGCCAGCAGCGCGGGACAGTATTCCGAGCAGTACTTC. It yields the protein CASSAGQYSEQYF.

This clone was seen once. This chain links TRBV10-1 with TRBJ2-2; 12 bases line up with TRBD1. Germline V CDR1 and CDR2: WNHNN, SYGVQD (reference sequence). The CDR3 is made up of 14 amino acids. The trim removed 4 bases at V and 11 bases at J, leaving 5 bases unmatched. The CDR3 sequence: CASSGGTGGGELFF. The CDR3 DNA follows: TGCGCCAGCAGTGGGGGGACAGGGGGCGGAGAGCTGTTTTTT.

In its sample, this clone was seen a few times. CDR3 sequence: CASSGYRGGEQYF. The CDR3 DNA is TGTGCCAGCAGTGGATACAGGGGCGGCGAGCAGTACTTC. This rearrangement joins TRBV6-1 to TRBJ2-7; 7 nucleotides match TRBD1. Germline CDR1 and CDR2: MNHNS and SASEGT. V trimming: 4 bases; J trimming: 6 bases; junction bases outside the gene matches: 6. This CDR3 has 13 residues.

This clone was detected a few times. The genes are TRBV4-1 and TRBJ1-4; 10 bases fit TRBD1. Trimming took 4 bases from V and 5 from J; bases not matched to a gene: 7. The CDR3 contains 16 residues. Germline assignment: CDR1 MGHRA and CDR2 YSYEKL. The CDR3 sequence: CASSRQGASLNEKLFF. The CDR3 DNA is TGCGCCAGCAGCCGACAGGGGGCGAGCCTGAATGAAAAACTGTTTTTT.

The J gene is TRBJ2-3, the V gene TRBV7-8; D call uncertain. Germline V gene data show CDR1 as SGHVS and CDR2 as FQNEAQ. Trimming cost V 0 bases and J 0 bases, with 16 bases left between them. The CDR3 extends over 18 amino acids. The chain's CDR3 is CASSLATAVRRSTDTQYF. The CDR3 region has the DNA TGTGCCAGCAGCTTAGCTACCGCCGTTAGAAGAAGCACAGATACGCAGTATTTT.

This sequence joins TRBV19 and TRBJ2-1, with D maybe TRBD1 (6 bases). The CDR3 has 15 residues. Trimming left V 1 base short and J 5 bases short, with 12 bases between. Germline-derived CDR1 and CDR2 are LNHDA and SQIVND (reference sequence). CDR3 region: CASSIAGVKNNEQFF. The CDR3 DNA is TGTGCCAGTAGTATAGCAGGGGTAAAAAACAATGAGCAGTTCTTC.

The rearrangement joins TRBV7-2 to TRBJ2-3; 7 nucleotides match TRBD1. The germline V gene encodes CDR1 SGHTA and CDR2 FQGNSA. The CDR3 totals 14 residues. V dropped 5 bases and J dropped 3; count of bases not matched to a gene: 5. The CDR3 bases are TGTGCCAGCAGCGCTGACAGGGAAACAGATACGCAGTATTTT. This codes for CASSADRETDTQYF.

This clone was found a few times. CDR3: CSGGEVTEAFF. Written as DNA, the CDR3 is TGCAGCGGAGGTGAAGTCACTGAAGCTTTCTTT. V and J are TRBV29-1 and TRBJ1-1; no clear D. Germline V lookup: CDR1 SQVTM, CDR2 ANQGSEA. The CDR3 consists of 11 residues. V lost 7 bases to trimming and J lost 4 bases, with 10 bases between them. Variable domain in full (rest from reference TRBV29-1 and TRBJ1-1): SAVISQKPSRDICQRGTSLTIQCQVDSQVTMMFWYRQQPGQSLTLIATANQGSEATYESGFVIDKFPISRPNLTFSTLTVSNMSPEDSSIYLCSGGEVTEAFFGQGTRLTVV.

CDR3 DNA sequence: TGCGCCAGCAGTTGGAGTTTGGACACCGGGGAGCTGTTTTTT. This encodes CASSWSLDTGELFF. The V call is TRBV5-1, the J call TRBJ2-2; D not certain. Per germline, CDR1 SGHRS and CDR2 YFSETQ. V was pared by 5 bases and J by 3 bases, with 11 bases between. This CDR3 contains 14 residues.

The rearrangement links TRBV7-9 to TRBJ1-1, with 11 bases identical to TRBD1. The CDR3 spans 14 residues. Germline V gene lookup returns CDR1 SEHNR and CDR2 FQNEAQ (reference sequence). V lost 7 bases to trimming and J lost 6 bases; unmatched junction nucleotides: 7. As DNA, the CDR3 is TGTGCCAGCACCTCGGGACAGGGGGTTTCTGAAGCTTTCTTT. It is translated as CASTSGQGVSEAFF.

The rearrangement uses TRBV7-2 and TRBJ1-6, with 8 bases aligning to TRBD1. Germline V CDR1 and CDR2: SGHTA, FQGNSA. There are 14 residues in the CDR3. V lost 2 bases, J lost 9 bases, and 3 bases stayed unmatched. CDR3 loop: CASSLTGGGSPLHF. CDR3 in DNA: TGTGCCAGCAGCTTAACAGGGGGAGGTTCACCCCTCCACTTT. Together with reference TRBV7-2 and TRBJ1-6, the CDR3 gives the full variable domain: GAGVSQSPSNKVTEKGKDVELRCDPISGHTALYWYRQSLGQGLEFLIYFQGNSAPDKSGLPSDRFSAERTGGSVSTLTIQRTQQEDSAVYLCASSLTGGGSPLHFGNGTRLTVT.

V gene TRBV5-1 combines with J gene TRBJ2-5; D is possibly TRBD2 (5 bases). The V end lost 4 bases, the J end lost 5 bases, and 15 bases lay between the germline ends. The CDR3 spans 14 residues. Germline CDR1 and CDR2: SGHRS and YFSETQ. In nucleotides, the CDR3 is TGCGCCAGCAGCCTCCAAAGCGGACTGGAGACCCAGTACTTC. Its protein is CASSLQSGLETQYF.

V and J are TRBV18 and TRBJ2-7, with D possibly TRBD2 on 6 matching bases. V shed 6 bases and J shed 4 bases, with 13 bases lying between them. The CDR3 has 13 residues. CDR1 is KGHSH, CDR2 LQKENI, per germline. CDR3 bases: TGTGCCAGCTCCGGAGGGTCAGGGTACGAGCAGTACTTC. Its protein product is CASSGGSGYEQYF. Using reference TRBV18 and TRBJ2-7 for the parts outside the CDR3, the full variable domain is NAGVMQNPRHLVRRRGQEARLRCSPMKGHSHVYWYRQLPEEGLKFMVYLQKENIIDESGMPKERFSAEFPKEGPSILRIQQVVRGDSAAYFCASSGGSGYEQYFGPGTRLTVT.

The CDR3 bases are TGTGCCAGTAGTATTACCGGGACAGGGGGCTACGAGCAGTACTTC. This encodes CASSITGTGGYEQYF. This chain uses TRBV19 with TRBJ2-7, with TRBD1 matching over 11 bases. Looked up from germline, CDR1 is LNHDA and CDR2 is SQIVND (reference sequence). The trim removed 3 bases at V and 3 bases at J, leaving 4 bases unmatched. The CDR3 extends over 15 amino acids.

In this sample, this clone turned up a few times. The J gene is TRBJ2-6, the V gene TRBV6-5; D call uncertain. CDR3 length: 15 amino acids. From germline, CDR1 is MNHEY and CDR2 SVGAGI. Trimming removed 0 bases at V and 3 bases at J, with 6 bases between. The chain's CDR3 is CASSYSLSGANVLTF. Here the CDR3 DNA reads TGTGCCAGCAGTTACTCGTTGAGTGGGGCCAACGTCCTGACTTTC.

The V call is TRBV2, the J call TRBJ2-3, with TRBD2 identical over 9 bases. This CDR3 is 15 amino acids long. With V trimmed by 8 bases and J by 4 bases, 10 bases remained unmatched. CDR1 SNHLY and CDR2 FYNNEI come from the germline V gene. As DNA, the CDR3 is TGTGCCAGCTCGCTTCTAGCGGGGTTGGCAGATACGCAGTATTTT. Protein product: CASSLLAGLADTQYF.

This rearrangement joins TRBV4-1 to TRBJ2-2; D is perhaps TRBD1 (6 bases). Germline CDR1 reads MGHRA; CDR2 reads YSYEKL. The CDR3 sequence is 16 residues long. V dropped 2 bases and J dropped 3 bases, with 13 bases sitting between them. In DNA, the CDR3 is TGCGCCAGCAGCCAAAGCAGGGGATTGGACACCGGGGAGCTGTTTTTT. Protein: CASSQSRGLDTGELFF.

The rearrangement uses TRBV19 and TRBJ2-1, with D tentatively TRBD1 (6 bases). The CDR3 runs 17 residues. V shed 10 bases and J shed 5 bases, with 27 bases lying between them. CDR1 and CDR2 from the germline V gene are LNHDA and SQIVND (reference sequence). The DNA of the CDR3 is TGTGCCACCTCGGGTCTTCCAGGGGCCCACAGCAACAATGAGCAGTTCTTC. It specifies CATSGLPGAHSNNEQFF.

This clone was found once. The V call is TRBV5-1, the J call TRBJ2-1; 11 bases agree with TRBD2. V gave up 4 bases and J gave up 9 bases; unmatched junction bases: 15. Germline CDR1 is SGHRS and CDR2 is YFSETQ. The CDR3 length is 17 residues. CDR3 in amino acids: CASSPTSGGHLQGEQFF. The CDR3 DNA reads TGCGCCAGCAGCCCCACTAGCGGGGGCCACCTACAGGGTGAGCAGTTCTTC. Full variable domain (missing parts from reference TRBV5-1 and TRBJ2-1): KAGVTQTPRYLIKTRGQQVTLSCSPISGHRSVSWYQQTPGQGLQFLFEYFSETQRNKGNFPGRFSGRQFSNSRSEMNVSTLELGDSALYLCASSPTSGGHLQGEQFFGPGTRLTVL.

The CDR3 sequence is CASSIFVGLAYEQYF. The DNA for the CDR3 is TGTGCCAGTAGTATTTTTGTGGGGCTTGCATACGAGCAGTACTTC. V and J are TRBV19 and TRBJ2-7; D might be TRBD1 (5 bases). The CDR3 spans 15 residues. V dropped 3 bases and J dropped 4 bases, with 16 bases sitting between them. Per the germline V gene, CDR1 is LNHDA and CDR2 is SQIVND (reference sequence).

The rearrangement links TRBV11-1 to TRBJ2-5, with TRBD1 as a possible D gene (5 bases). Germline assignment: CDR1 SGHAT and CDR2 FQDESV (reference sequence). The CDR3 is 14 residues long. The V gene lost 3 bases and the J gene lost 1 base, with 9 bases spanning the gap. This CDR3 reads CASSFGALQETQYF. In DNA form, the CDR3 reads TGTGCCAGCAGCTTTGGGGCGCTCCAAGAGACCCAGTACTTC. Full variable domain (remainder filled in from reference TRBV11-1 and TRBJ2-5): EAEVAQSPRYKITEKSQAVAFWCDPISGHATLYWYRQILGQGPELLVQFQDESVVDDSQLPKDRFSAERLKGVDSTLKIQPAELGDSAMYLCASSFGALQETQYFGPGTRLLVL.

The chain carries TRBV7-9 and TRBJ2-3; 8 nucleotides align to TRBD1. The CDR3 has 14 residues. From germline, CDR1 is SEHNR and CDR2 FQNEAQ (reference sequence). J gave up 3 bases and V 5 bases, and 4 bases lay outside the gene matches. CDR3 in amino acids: CASSRDRITDTQYF. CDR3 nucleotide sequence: TGTGCCAGCAGCCGGGACAGGATTACAGATACGCAGTATTTT.

CDR3 sequence (DNA): TGTGCCAGCAGCCAGATAGCGGGAGTTCGCACAGATACGCAGTATTTT. The encoded protein is CASSQIAGVRTDTQYF. This chain connects TRBV7-6 to TRBJ2-3; 9 bases map to TRBD2. Losses at the gene ends were 5 bases for V and 1 base for J; bases not matched to a gene: 7. The CDR3 sequence is 16 residues long. CDR1 SGHVS and CDR2 FNYEAQ come from the germline V gene.

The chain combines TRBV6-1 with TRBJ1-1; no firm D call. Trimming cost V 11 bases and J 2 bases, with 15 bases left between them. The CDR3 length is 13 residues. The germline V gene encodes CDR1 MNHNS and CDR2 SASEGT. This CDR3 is CASSSRGNTEAFF. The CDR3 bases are TGTGCCTCCTCTAGTCGGGGTAACACTGAAGCTTTCTTT.